One and the same sample provided the 29 T cell receptor beta chains below, sequenced in a study of shared clonotypes between healthy human individuals. Using immunoSEQ multiplex PCR, the repertoire was profiled, and TCRdb retains in-frame clones only, with some absent. The top ten hold approximately 1.5% of the sample, which has about a million clones, roughly 80% seen once. The sample was memory CD4+ T cells sorted from blood. Documented subset: CD45RA-negative fraction. The source is a man aged 18 to 29 in good health.

This clone was observed once. The rearrangement uses TRBV28 and TRBJ1-2; no clear D. Germline V gene sequence: CDR1 MDHEN, CDR2 SYDVKM. Trimming pared 8 bases from V and 1 base from J, leaving 11 bases between. The CDR3 consists of 13 residues. CDR3 sequence reads: CASWARINYGYTF. In DNA, the CDR3 is TGTGCCAGCTGGGCCAGGATTAACTATGGCTACACCTTC.

The chain carries TRBV5-4 and TRBJ1-2; TRBD1 is a possible D gene (5 bases). Trimming took 4 bases from V and 7 from J, leaving 14 bases between them. The CDR3 runs to 13 residues. Looked up from germline, CDR1 is SGHNT and CDR2 is YYREEE (reference sequence). The CDR3 spells CASSIDRNLGYTF. For the CDR3, the DNA is TGTGCCAGCAGCATAGACAGAAACCTTGGCTACACCTTC.

This clone was counted a single time. This specimen includes other DNA sequences encoding the same CDR3. The chain has TRBV12-5 and TRBJ2-2; D unresolved. The CDR3 runs to 13 residues. Deletions cut 5 bases from V and 2 bases from J, with 6 bases between. In germline, CDR1 is LGHNT, CDR2 FRNRAP. The CDR3, as DNA: TGTGCTAGTGGTCTAGGTAACACCGGGGAGCTGTTTTTT. It is translated as CASGLGNTGELFF.

The V call is TRBV5-4, the J call TRBJ1-3; the D gene is possibly TRBD1 (5 bases). Germline CDR1 is SGHNT and CDR2 is YYREEE (reference sequence). Trimming took off 0 bases at V and 2 bases at J, with 18 bases between the two ends. The CDR3 runs to 18 residues. CDR3 in amino acids: CASSLGGQEGFTGNTIYF. DNA of the CDR3: TGTGCCAGCAGCTTGGGGGGCCAGGAGGGGTTTACTGGAAACACCATATATTTT. Together with reference TRBV5-4 and TRBJ1-3, the CDR3 gives the full variable domain: ETGVTQSPTHLIKTRGQQVTLRCSSQSGHNTVSWYQQALGQGPQFIFQYYREEENGRGNFPPRFSGLQFPNYSSELNVNALELDDSALYLCASSLGGQEGFTGNTIYFGEGSWLTVV.

V is TRBV5-1 and J is TRBJ2-2, with TRBD1 matching over 8 bases. After removal of 4 bases from V and 7 bases from J, the junction contained 9 bases not matched to a gene. Germline CDR1 and CDR2: SGHRS and YFSETQ. CDR3 size: 15 residues. The CDR3 loop reads CASSVRQGSGGELFF. The CDR3 DNA follows: TGCGCCAGCAGCGTTCGACAGGGGTCGGGCGGGGAGCTGTTTTTT. Combining the CDR3 with reference TRBV5-1 and TRBJ2-2 gives the whole variable domain KAGVTQTPRYLIKTRGQQVTLSCSPISGHRSVSWYQQTPGQGLQFLFEYFSETQRNKGNFPGRFSGRQFSNSRSEMNVSTLELGDSALYLCASSVRQGSGGELFFGEGSRLTVL.

This clone has just a few counts. The V and J genes are TRBV5-1 and TRBJ1-1; maybe TRBD1 (6 bases). V lost 4 bases and J 3 bases, leaving 13 bases between the germline ends. Germline V gene lookup returns CDR1 SGHRS and CDR2 YFSETQ. The CDR3 has 14 amino acids. The CDR3 coding sequence is TGCGCCAGCAGCACCCGGGGGCCGGACACTGAAGCTTTCTTT. It encodes CASSTRGPDTEAFF. Full variable domain (missing parts from reference TRBV5-1 and TRBJ1-1): KAGVTQTPRYLIKTRGQQVTLSCSPISGHRSVSWYQQTPGQGLQFLFEYFSETQRNKGNFPGRFSGRQFSNSRSEMNVSTLELGDSALYLCASSTRGPDTEAFFGQGTRLTVV.

This sequence joins TRBV2 and TRBJ1-6; 8 nucleotides line up with TRBD1. The CDR3 is 15 residues long. Trimming at V came to 6 bases and at J to 7 bases, leaving 8 bases not matched to a gene. Germline V CDR1 and CDR2: SNHLY, FYNNEI. The CDR3 coding sequence is TGTGCCAGCAGGGGCACCAGGGGGCAAAATTCACCCCTCCACTTT. It translates to CASRGTRGQNSPLHF.

This clone was recorded a few times. The CDR3: CASSPTASGVQETQYF. CDR3 sequence (DNA): TGCGCCAGCAGCCCTACCGCCTCAGGGGTTCAAGAGACCCAGTACTTC. The genes are TRBV5-1 and TRBJ2-5, with TRBD1 as a possible D gene (6 bases). The CDR3 loop spans 16 amino acids. Germline lookup yields CDR1 SGHRS and CDR2 YFSETQ. Trimming took off 4 bases at V and 2 bases at J, with 18 bases between the two ends.

V usage is TRBV19 and J usage is TRBJ2-5, with 7 bases matching TRBD1. With V trimmed by 7 bases and J by 1 base, 3 bases remained unmatched. Germline CDR1 is LNHDA and CDR2 is SQIVND (reference sequence). This CDR3 has 13 residues. The CDR3 loop is CASKGQIQETQYF. The CDR3 nucleotides are TGTGCCAGTAAGGGACAGATCCAAGAGACCCAGTACTTC. The whole variable domain, remainder taken from reference TRBV19 and TRBJ2-5, is DGGITQSPKYLFRKEGQNVTLSCEQNLNHDAMYWYRQDPGQGLRLIYYSQIVNDFQKGDIAEGYSVSREKKESFPLTVTSAQKNPTAFYLCASKGQIQETQYFGPGTRLLVL.

V usage is TRBV7-8 and J usage is TRBJ1-1; D might be TRBD1 (6 bases). Trimming took 5 bases from V and 5 from J, leaving 18 bases between them. The CDR3 loop spans 15 amino acids. Germline CDR1 SGHVS, CDR2 FQNEAQ. The CDR3 DNA follows: TGTGCCAGCAGCCCAAAGGGGGGTGGAGGGACTGAAGCTTTCTTT. Amino acids: CASSPKGGGGTEAFF.

This chain links TRBV19 with TRBJ2-1; 8 bases fit TRBD1. Unmatched junction bases numbered 3, after V lost 4 bases and J lost 7 bases. CDR1 and CDR2 (germline): LNHDA, SQIVND (reference sequence). The CDR3 length is 13 residues. The CDR3 loop reads CASSRTGINEQFF. The DNA of the CDR3 is TGTGCCAGTAGTAGGACAGGGATTAATGAGCAGTTCTTC.

The chain recombines TRBV7-2 with TRBJ1-2; TRBD1 might be the D (5 bases). The V and J ends lost 5 bases and 8 bases respectively, with 12 bases between them. This CDR3 has 12 residues. Germline V CDR1 and CDR2: SGHTA, FQGNSA. This chain's CDR3 is CASSRGESGYTF. In DNA, the CDR3 is TGTGCCAGCAGCCGAGGGGAGAGCGGCTACACCTTC. The full variable domain, in which reference TRBV7-2 and TRBJ1-2 provide the parts outside the CDR3, is GAGVSQSPSNKVTEKGKDVELRCDPISGHTALYWYRQSLGQGLEFLIYFQGNSAPDKSGLPSDRFSAERTGGSVSTLTIQRTQQEDSAVYLCASSRGESGYTFGSGTRLTVV.

V and J are TRBV5-1 and TRBJ2-5; 7 bases map to TRBD2. V gave up 7 bases and J gave up 2 bases; unmatched junction bases: 8. Germline V gene sequence: CDR1 SGHRS, CDR2 YFSETQ. The CDR3 contains 14 residues. CDR3 sequence reads: CASASGKGQETQYF. In nucleotides, the CDR3 is TGCGCCAGCGCTAGCGGCAAGGGACAAGAGACCCAGTACTTC.

This rearrangement joins TRBV10-3 to TRBJ1-3, with D maybe TRBD1 (5 bases). Trimming removed 5 bases from V and 0 bases from J, with 14 bases in between. Per germline, CDR1 ENHRY and CDR2 SYGVKD. The CDR3 has 16 amino acids. CDR3 protein: CAISNPDTNSGNTIYF. DNA of the CDR3: TGTGCCATCAGTAACCCGGACACTAACTCTGGAAACACCATATATTTT.

This clone was seen a handful of times. The chain recombines TRBV4-1 with TRBJ1-5, with TRBD1 as a possible D gene (5 bases). Germline loops: CDR1 MGHRA, CDR2 YSYEKL. V lost 4 bases, J lost 3 bases, and 10 bases lay in between. This CDR3 spans 14 amino acids. The DNA of the CDR3 is TGCGCCAGCAGCCCCGGGGCCACCAATCAGCCCCAGCATTTT. This translates into CASSPGATNQPQHF.

As concerns this clone: This may arise from a read error, as a much more abundant clone is one base away. The sample has other DNA sequences that encode this CDR3 too. The rearrangement joins TRBV2 to TRBJ2-5; D is unresolved. This CDR3 is built from 11 residues. Germline-derived CDR1 and CDR2 are SNHLY and FYNNEI. The V and J ends lost 4 bases and 5 bases respectively, with 5 bases between them. The CDR3 loop reads CASSVGETQYF. The DNA for the CDR3 is TGTGCCAGCAGTGTAGGGGAGACCCAGTACTTC.

Here the CDR3 reads CASSTRGSDTQYF. In nucleotides, the CDR3 is TGTGCCAGCAGCACTAGGGGGTCAGATACGCAGTATTTT. This chain uses TRBV7-9 with TRBJ2-3, with D possibly TRBD1 on 6 matching bases. CDR1 is SEHNR and CDR2 is FQNEAQ in the germline V gene (reference sequence). Trimming took off 5 bases at V and 4 bases at J, with 10 bases between the two ends. The CDR3 has 13 residues.

The chain couples TRBV7-2 to TRBJ2-7; 10 bases are shared with TRBD2. This CDR3 comprises 16 residues. Germline loops: CDR1 SGHTA, CDR2 FQGNSA. Trimming took 5 bases from V and 2 from J; bases not matched to a gene: 9. CDR3: CASSRNVAGGAYEQYF. CDR3 DNA: TGTGCCAGCAGCCGGAATGTAGCGGGAGGTGCCTACGAGCAGTACTTC.

The gene calls are TRBV29-1 and TRBJ2-5; 9 nucleotides align to TRBD2. The CDR3 runs to 16 residues. Germline V gene data show CDR1 as SQVTM and CDR2 as ANQGSEA. V shed 5 bases and J 4 bases; nucleotides not matched to a gene: 14. The CDR3 sequence: CSVTSPGTSLGETQYF. Here the CDR3 DNA reads TGCAGCGTTACGTCCCCCGGGACTAGCCTTGGAGAGACCCAGTACTTC.

The V and J genes are TRBV7-2 and TRBJ2-7; TRBD2 aligns across 12 bases. J was trimmed by 3 bases and V by 3 bases; bases with no gene match: 6. The CDR3 consists of 16 residues. CDR1 SGHTA and CDR2 FQGNSA come from the germline V gene. CDR3 nucleotides: TGTGCCAGCAGCTTCTCCGGACTAGCGGGAAGCTACGAGCAGTACTTC. Protein: CASSFSGLAGSYEQYF. The full variable domain, completed using reference TRBV7-2 and TRBJ2-7, is GAGVSQSPSNKVTEKGKDVELRCDPISGHTALYWYRQSLGQGLEFLIYFQGNSAPDKSGLPSDRFSAERTGGSVSTLTIQRTQQEDSAVYLCASSFSGLAGSYEQYFGPGTRLTVT.

There are a few counts of this clone. This sequence joins TRBV29-1 and TRBJ2-5, with 7 bases aligning to TRBD2. The trim removed 7 bases at V and 4 bases at J, leaving 9 bases unmatched. The germline V gene has CDR1 SQVTM and CDR2 ANQGSEA. This CDR3 contains 13 residues. The CDR3 here is CSAAGGGLETQYF. The CDR3 nucleotides read TGCAGCGCCGCCGGGGGAGGGTTAGAGACCCAGTACTTC.

This chain links TRBV6-1 with TRBJ1-5; D gene unclear. V was trimmed by 0 bases and J by 0 bases, leaving 3 bases between them. Germline loops: CDR1 MNHNS, CDR2 SASEGT. The CDR3 has 14 amino acids. CDR3: CASSEANSNQPQHF. The CDR3 coding sequence is TGTGCCAGCAGTGAAGCTAATAGCAATCAGCCCCAGCATTTT.

A word on this clone: Other DNA sequences in this sample translate to the same CDR3. The chain has TRBV6-6 and TRBJ2-7; no definite D call. CDR1 is MNHNY, CDR2 SVGAGI, per germline (reference sequence). The V end was cut by 0 bases, the J end by 4 bases, with 7 bases between. The CDR3 has 13 residues. CDR3 amino acids: CASSYSPSYEQYF. In DNA form, the CDR3 reads TGTGCCAGCAGTTACTCGCCCTCTTACGAGCAGTACTTC.

V is TRBV6-4 and J is TRBJ2-5, with TRBD2 identical over 9 bases. Unmatched junction bases numbered 6, after V lost 3 bases and J lost 4 bases. This CDR3 is built from 15 residues. Germline loops: CDR1 MRHNA, CDR2 SNTAGT. The CDR3 DNA follows: TGTGCCAGCAGTGAAGTAGCGGGGGCCCTAGAGACCCAGTACTTC. It specifies CASSEVAGALETQYF.

The chain has TRBV2 and TRBJ2-7; D remains unclear. CDR1 is SNHLY, CDR2 FYNNEI, per germline. The V end was cut by 1 base, the J end by 6 bases, with 10 bases between. CDR3 length: 13 amino acids. CDR3 in DNA: TGTGCCAGCAGTGAAGTGGGATATTCCGAGCAGTACTTC. It codes for CASSEVGYSEQYF.

V usage is TRBV6-5 and J usage is TRBJ1-1; D perhaps matches TRBD1 (6 bases). CDR3 size: 15 residues. V dropped 5 bases and J dropped 4 bases, with 17 bases sitting between them. Germline loops: CDR1 MNHEY, CDR2 SVGAGI. The CDR3 spells CASSAGGGMITEAFF. The CDR3, as DNA: TGTGCCAGCAGTGCGGGGGGCGGAATGATCACTGAAGCTTTCTTT.

This chain connects TRBV6-1 to TRBJ1-5, with 7 bases lining up with TRBD1. Losses at the gene ends were 6 bases for V and 3 bases for J; bases not matched to a gene: 5. This CDR3 has 14 amino acids. From germline, CDR1 is MNHNS and CDR2 SASEGT. The CDR3 here is CASSEGQPNQPQHF. CDR3 bases: TGTGCCAGCAGCGAGGGACAGCCCAATCAGCCCCAGCATTTT.

The rearrangement uses TRBV15 and TRBJ2-1; 8 bases map to TRBD2. This CDR3 is 14 amino acids long. Trimming took 1 base from V and 6 from J; bases not matched to a gene: 2. CDR1 and CDR2 (germline): LNHNV, YYDKDF (reference sequence). In DNA form, the CDR3 reads TGTGCCACCAGCAGAGTGGCGGGGGGCAATGAGCAGTTCTTC. This encodes CATSRVAGGNEQFF.

V and J are TRBV28 and TRBJ1-2, with D maybe TRBD1 (6 bases). This CDR3 is 14 amino acids long. Per the germline V gene, CDR1 is MDHEN and CDR2 is SYDVKM. CDR3 in amino acids: CASTGPGEGYGYTF. In DNA form, the CDR3 reads TGTGCTTCCACTGGTCCAGGGGAGGGGTATGGCTACACCTTC.